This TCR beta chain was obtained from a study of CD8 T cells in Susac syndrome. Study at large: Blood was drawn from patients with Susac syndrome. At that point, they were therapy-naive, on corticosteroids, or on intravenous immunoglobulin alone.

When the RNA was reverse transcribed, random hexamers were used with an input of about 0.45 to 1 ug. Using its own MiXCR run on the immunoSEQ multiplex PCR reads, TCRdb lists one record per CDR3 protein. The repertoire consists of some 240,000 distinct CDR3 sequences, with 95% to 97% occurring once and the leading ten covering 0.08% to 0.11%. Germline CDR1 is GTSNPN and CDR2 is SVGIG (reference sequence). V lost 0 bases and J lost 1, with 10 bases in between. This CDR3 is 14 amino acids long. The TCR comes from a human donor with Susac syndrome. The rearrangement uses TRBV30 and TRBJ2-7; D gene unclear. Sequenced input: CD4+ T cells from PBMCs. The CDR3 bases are TGTGCCTGGAGTGTTCGTTTCTGGTCCTACGAGCAGTACTTC. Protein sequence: CAWSVRFWSYEQYF.